The rows below give T cell receptor beta chains drawn from one sample of a study of blood T cell repertoires in COVID-19. The protocol was immunoSEQ multiplex PCR, while the TCRdb copy is restricted to in-frame clones and leaves out a portion. The sample carries some 250,000 clones, approximately 85% recorded once. Sequenced material: PBMCs or T cells enriched from blood (not recorded which). Receptor source: a woman aged 50 to 65 who had recovered from COVID-19. Each CDR3 is given with its conserved first and last residue. Each record gives: D gene, V gene, J gene, clone size, CDR3 DNA, CDR3 protein. A D gene is named only where the DNA matches it firmly. Not every row has a clone size; where given, it reads once, few, many or a size class.

.	TRBV6-5	TRBJ1-1	.	TGTGCCAGCAGTTACCCTCGGGGAGGGAGTGGCACTGAAGCTTTCTTT	CASSYPRGGSGTEAFF
.	TRBV18	TRBJ1-3	.	TGTGCCAGCTCACTAGACAAGTCTGGAAACACCATATATTTT	CASSLDKSGNTIYF
.	TRBV9	TRBJ1-2	.	TGTGCCAGCAGCGTAGTTCTCCAAGAGGGGGACCGCTATGGCTACACCTTC	CASSVVLQEGDRYGYTF
TRBD1	TRBV9	TRBJ2-7	.	TGTGCCAGCAGTGAGACAGGGAGCACTGGGAAGCAGTACTTC	CASSETGSTGKQYF
.	TRBV2	TRBJ2-5	few	.	CASSVASGTATAYF
TRBD1	TRBV29-1	TRBJ1-1	.	TGCAGCGTTGAACCCCAAGGGGTAGGGGCAGGGGGCACCTACACTGAAGCTTTCTTT	CSVEPQGVGAGGTYTEAFF
TRBD2	TRBV5-6	TRBJ2-7	.	TGTGCCAGCATCCTTTTCGGACTAGCGGGAGGCCTACAGTACTTC	CASILFGLAGGLQYF
TRBD2	TRBV7-9	TRBJ2-1	.	TGTGCCAGCAGCTTAGGTTGGGAGCTAGCGGGAGCGCGTGAGCAGTTCTTC	CASSLGWELAGAREQFF
TRBD2	TRBV7-6	TRBJ2-7	.	TGTGCCAGCAGCTTGGGACTAGTCGGCGAGCAGTACTTC	CASSLGLVGEQYF
TRBD1	TRBV28	TRBJ1-2	.	TGTGCCAGCAGTTCGACAGGGTATCTCTCCTATGGCTACACCTTC	CASSSTGYLSYGYTF
TRBD1	TRBV15	TRBJ1-1	.	TGTGCCACCAGCAGAAACAGGGGCACTGAAGCTTTCTTT	CATSRNRGTEAFF
.	TRBV29-1	TRBJ2-1	.	TGCAGCGTCGAGGTTGGAGGAGCGGAAACCTACAATGAGCAGTTCTTC	CSVEVGGAETYNEQFF
TRBD1	TRBV5-1	TRBJ1-3	.	TGCGCCAGCAGCTTCGGACAGGGGGCGCCTGGAAACACCATATATTTT	CASSFGQGAPGNTIYF
TRBD2	TRBV6-4	TRBJ2-3	once	TGTGCCAGCAGTGACTCCCTAGCGGGAGTGGCAGATACGCAGTATTTT	CASSDSLAGVADTQYF